This TCR beta chain came from a study of blood T cell repertoires in COVID-19. On the study more broadly: T cells, B-cell-depleted T cells, or PBMCs supplied cDNA or gDNA.

V was shortened by 3 bases and J by 7 bases, with 8 bases between the two germline ends. Germline V lookup: CDR1 SGDLS, CDR2 YYNGEE. CDR3 length: 12 amino acids. Per the original methods: Reference gene primer amplification gave estimated nucleated cell counts. The assay was immunoSEQ multiplex PCR, and TCRdb's table has in-frame clones only and misses some. The V and J calls and clone size are taken from that table; D and trimming were inferred from the DNA. This table holds about 260,000 clones, 84% found once. The rearrangement joins TRBV9 to TRBJ1-5, with D unresolved. This TCR derives from a woman in her forties who had recovered from COVID-19. The sample taken for sequencing was peripheral blood. The CDR3 here is CASSDGEQPQHF. DNA for the CDR3: TGTGCCAGCAGCGACGGAGAACAGCCCCAGCATTTT. Looking up the rest from reference TRBV9 and TRBJ1-5 gives the full variable domain: DSGVTQTPKHLITATGQRVTLRCSPRSGDLSVYWYQQSLDQGLQFLIQYYNGEERAKGNILERFSAQQFPDLHSELNLSSLELGDSALYFCASSDGEQPQHFGDGTRLSIL.